This is a list of T cell receptor beta chains from one sample in a study of cytomegalovirus exposure and HLA in healthy donors. Sequencing used immunoSEQ multiplex PCR; TCRdb keeps in-frame clones, though not all of them. Here the sample spans over 85,000 clones, approximately 89% being singletons. Sample: PBMCs. The receptors were gathered from a woman aged 18-29 years in good health and CMV-seronegative. CDR3s leave out the opening cysteine and the closing phenylalanine or tryptophan.

TRBV18	TRBJ2-7	ASSPAGPSGEQY
TRBV19	TRBJ2-7	ASSPGSYEQY
TRBV4-3	TRBJ2-1	ASSQENQALQSYNEQF
TRBV2	TRBJ1-1	ASSGPQGAGPNTEAF
TRBV19	TRBJ1-4	ASRGRNRVATNEKLF
TRBV4-3	TRBJ1-1	ASSQEYRMNTEAF
TRBV5-1	TRBJ1-1	ASSTGTANTEAF
TRBV5-1	TRBJ2-1	ASSPNSGGSYNEQF
TRBV5-6	TRBJ2-2	ASSPRRGPGELF
TRBV7-2	TRBJ1-4	ASSLARVTNEKLF
TRBV2	TRBJ2-2	ASSRTSGGANTGELF
TRBV28	TRBJ1-3	ASLLRAGNTIY
TRBV12-2	TRBJ1-5	ASRPDRGHGQPQH
TRBV5-1	TRBJ2-1	ASSLRYSGGSSSSYNEQF
TRBV29-1	TRBJ1-2	SVDGYRDRGRDGYT
TRBV28	TRBJ1-3	ASSPGRGTPGNTIY
TRBV2	TRBJ1-1	ASSPGMNTEAF
TRBV2	TRBJ1-1	ASSRDRGQTEAF
TRBV18	TRBJ2-7	ASSPISGSYEQY
TRBV4-3	TRBJ2-2	ASSQVRAGGVFTGELF
TRBV5-1	TRBJ2-3	ASSLGGTVRDTQY
TRBV6-6	TRBJ2-2	ASSYEAGCCTGELF
TRBV7-9	TRBJ2-7	ASSEGQLEEQY
TRBV4-2	TRBJ1-5	ASSPAGPVSNQPQH
TRBV5-6	TRBJ2-7	ASSLNLAGEFLYEQY
TRBV7-6	TRBJ1-2	ASSAFQGAIYGYT
TRBV27	TRBJ1-5	ASSPQGRAQH
TRBV11-1	TRBJ1-1	ASSPGQPTEAF
TRBV7-9	TRBJ1-2	ASSLNWDRGSYT
TRBV15	TRBJ2-7	ATSSGPGQGYEQY
TRBV6-1	TRBJ2-7	ASSDNEQY
TRBV9	TRBJ1-2	ASSDAGYGYT
TRBV6-1	TRBJ2-7	ASSNLRSDEQY
TRBV4-1	TRBJ2-7	ASSGAGGREQY
TRBV4-3	TRBJ1-1	ASSQLGQGVLDTEAF
TRBV28	TRBJ2-7	ASSSPPGTGSYEQY
TRBV5-1	TRBJ2-2	ASSLGVRVAGELF
TRBV6-1	TRBJ1-1	ASRPTGSNTEAF
TRBV7-9	TRBJ1-3	ATSPGFGNTIY
TRBV4-1	TRBJ1-1	ASSQGHTEAF
TRBV5-1	TRBJ1-5	ASSPRPGNQPQH
TRBV30	TRBJ1-6	AWSELRSYNSPLH
TRBV7-6	TRBJ1-1	ASSLEAGPVNTEAF
TRBV10-3	TRBJ2-7	AISESTGDYEQY
TRBV11-2	TRBJ2-1	ASSLGRRTGGLNEQF
TRBV18	TRBJ2-2	ASSSPSSGSWTGELF
TRBV19	TRBJ1-1	ASIMGGSTEAF
TRBV7-3	TRBJ1-1	ASSSLGPGTEAF
TRBV7-3	TRBJ1-1	ASSLTGTGAPGTEAF
TRBV19	TRBJ1-1	ASRPSKDRLFGTEAF
TRBV27	TRBJ2-5	ASSLSAQETQY
TRBV28	TRBJ1-2	ASSPRHRGLGYT
TRBV5-6	TRBJ1-2	ASSLLRLANYGYT
TRBV14	TRBJ1-3	ASSLNRARGNTIY
TRBV2	TRBJ2-2	ASKRDTNTGELF
TRBV5-1	TRBJ1-4	ASSSSPGTLPNEKLF
TRBV7-9	TRBJ1-4	ASSPQGGEKLF
TRBV30	TRBJ2-7	AWSPFDWDRGREQY